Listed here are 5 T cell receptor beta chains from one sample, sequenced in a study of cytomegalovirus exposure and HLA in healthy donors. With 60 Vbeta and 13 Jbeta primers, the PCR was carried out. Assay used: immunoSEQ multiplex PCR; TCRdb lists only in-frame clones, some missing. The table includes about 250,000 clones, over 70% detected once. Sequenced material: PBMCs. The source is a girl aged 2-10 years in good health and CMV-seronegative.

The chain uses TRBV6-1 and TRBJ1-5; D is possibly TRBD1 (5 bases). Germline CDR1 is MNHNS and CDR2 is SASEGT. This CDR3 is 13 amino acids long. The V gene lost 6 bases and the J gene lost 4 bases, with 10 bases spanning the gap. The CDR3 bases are TGTGCCAGCAGGGGGCAGGTAAATCAGCCCCAGCATTTT. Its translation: CASRGQVNQPQHF.

The DNA for the CDR3 is TGTGCCAGCAGTGATTTGGACAGGGTCATTTCACCCCTCCACTTT. It translates to CASSDLDRVISPLHF. V usage is TRBV6-1 and J usage is TRBJ1-6; TRBD1 agrees at 8 bases. CDR1 is MNHNS and CDR2 is SASEGT in the germline V gene. V was clipped by 3 bases and J by 9 bases; unmatched bases: 7. This CDR3 region has 15 residues.

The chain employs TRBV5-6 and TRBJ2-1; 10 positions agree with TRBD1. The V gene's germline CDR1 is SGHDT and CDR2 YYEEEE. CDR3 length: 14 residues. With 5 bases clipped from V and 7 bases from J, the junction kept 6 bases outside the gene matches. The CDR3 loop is CASRAPGQGNEQFF. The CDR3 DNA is TGTGCCAGCAGGGCACCGGGACAGGGGAATGAGCAGTTCTTC.

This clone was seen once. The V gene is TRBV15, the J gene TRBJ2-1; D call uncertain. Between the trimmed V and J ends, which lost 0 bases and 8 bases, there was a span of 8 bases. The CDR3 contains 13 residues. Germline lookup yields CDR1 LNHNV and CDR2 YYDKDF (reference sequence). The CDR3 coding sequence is TGTGCCACCAGCAGAGATCTGGCATATGAGCAGTTCTTC. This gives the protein CATSRDLAYEQFF.

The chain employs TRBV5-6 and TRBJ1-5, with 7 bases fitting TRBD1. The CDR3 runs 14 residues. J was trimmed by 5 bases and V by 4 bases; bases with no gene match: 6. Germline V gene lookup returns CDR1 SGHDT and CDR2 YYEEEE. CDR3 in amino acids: CASSPGQEDQPQHF. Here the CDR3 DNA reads TGTGCCAGCAGCCCCGGACAGGAGGATCAGCCCCAGCATTTT. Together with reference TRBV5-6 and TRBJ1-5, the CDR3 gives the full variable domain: DAGVTQSPTHLIKTRGQQVTLRCSPKSGHDTVSWYQQALGQGPQFIFQYYEEEERQRGNFPDRFSGHQFPNYSSELNVNALLLGDSALYLCASSPGQEDQPQHFGDGTRLSIL.